Listed below are T cell receptor beta chains from one sample, sequenced in a study of shared clonotypes between healthy human individuals. This table comes from immunoSEQ multiplex PCR, and its TCRdb copy is limited to in-frame clones, with some not included. The sample contains a few million clones, 85% to 95% of which appear only once. Sequenced: naive CD4+ T cells from PBMCs. These receptors all stem from a man between 18 and 29 years old in good health. Some clones in this sample may be carry-over from other donors' samples. Each CDR3 is given with its conserved first and last residue. A D gene is named only where the DNA matches it firmly. Clone size, where shown, is once, few, many, or a class for clones that have expanded.

v_gene: TRBV7-9; d_gene: NA; abundance: NA; len: 15; j_gene: TRBJ2-1; CDR3nt: TGTGCCAGCAGCACGGGACCGATTAGTTACAATGAGCAGTTCTTC; CDR3aa: CASSTGPISYNEQFF
v_gene: TRBV2; d_gene: NA; abundance: NA; len: 13; j_gene: TRBJ2-3; CDR3nt: TGTGCCAGCGGAGGCGGGCGCACAGATACGCAGTATTTT; CDR3aa: CASGGGRTDTQYF
v_gene: TRBV12-1; d_gene: NA; abundance: once; len: 11; j_gene: TRBJ2-4; CDR3nt: TGTGCCAGCAGCTTAGAAAACATTCAGTACTTC; CDR3aa: CASSLENIQYF
v_gene: TRBV28; d_gene: TRBD2; abundance: NA; len: 16; j_gene: TRBJ2-1; CDR3nt: TGTGCCAGCCGTCCTTCTAGCGGAGCGTTCTACAATGAGCAGTTCTTC; CDR3aa: CASRPSSGAFYNEQFF
v_gene: TRBV4-1; d_gene: TRBD2; abundance: NA; len: 18; j_gene: TRBJ2-4; CDR3nt: TGCGCCAGCAGCCAAGGCAGGGCGGGAGGGGTGGCCAAAAACATTCAGTACTTC; CDR3aa: CASSQGRAGGVAKNIQYF
v_gene: TRBV2; d_gene: NA; abundance: NA; len: 14; j_gene: TRBJ1-1; CDR3nt: TGTGCCAGCAGTGAAGCGAGGGCAGGGACTGAAGCTTTCTTT; CDR3aa: CASSEARAGTEAFF
v_gene: TRBV5-1; d_gene: TRBD1; abundance: NA; len: 13; j_gene: TRBJ1-2; CDR3nt: TGCGCCAGCAGCTTCCGGACAGGGAGCGGCTACACCTTC; CDR3aa: CASSFRTGSGYTF
v_gene: TRBV5-1; d_gene: NA; abundance: NA; len: 14; j_gene: TRBJ2-3; CDR3nt: TGCGCCAGCAGCTGGCCCCGAAATCCAGATACGCAGTATTTT; CDR3aa: CASSWPRNPDTQYF
v_gene: TRBV7-9; d_gene: NA; abundance: NA; len: 14; j_gene: TRBJ2-7; CDR3nt: TGTGCCAGCAGCTTAGTACAGGGAATCTCCGAGCAGTACTTC; CDR3aa: CASSLVQGISEQYF
v_gene: TRBV5-1; d_gene: TRBD1; abundance: NA; len: 15; j_gene: TRBJ2-1; CDR3nt: TGCGCCAGCAGCTTGGGGACAGGGGCCTACAATGAGCAGTTCTTC; CDR3aa: CASSLGTGAYNEQFF
v_gene: TRBV19; d_gene: NA; abundance: NA; len: 13; j_gene: TRBJ2-7; CDR3nt: TGTGCCAGTAGCAATACAGGGAGCGACGAGCAGTACTTC; CDR3aa: CASSNTGSDEQYF
v_gene: TRBV7-9; d_gene: TRBD1; abundance: NA; len: 18; j_gene: TRBJ2-6; CDR3nt: TGTGCCAGCAGCCCCAGGGGGCCAGGGGCGAAAGGGGCCAACGTCCTGACTTTC; CDR3aa: CASSPRGPGAKGANVLTF
v_gene: TRBV6-1; d_gene: NA; abundance: NA; len: 15; j_gene: TRBJ2-2; CDR3nt: TGTGCCAGCACTATAGGACACTTGAACACCGGGGAGCTGTTTTTT; CDR3aa: CASTIGHLNTGELFF
v_gene: TRBV7-9; d_gene: TRBD1; abundance: NA; len: 14; j_gene: TRBJ2-1; CDR3nt: TGTGCCAGCTTAGGACAGGGGACCTACAATGAGCAGTTCTTC; CDR3aa: CASLGQGTYNEQFF
v_gene: TRBV18; d_gene: TRBD1; abundance: few; len: 15; j_gene: TRBJ1-1; CDR3nt: TGTGCCAGCTCAGCGACACAGGGGGCGAACACTGAAGCTTTCTTT; CDR3aa: CASSATQGANTEAFF
v_gene: TRBV7-9; d_gene: NA; abundance: NA; len: 17; j_gene: TRBJ1-5; CDR3nt: TGTGCCAGCAGCTTAGTGGGACCGACTACTGGGAATCAGCCCCAGCATTTT; CDR3aa: CASSLVGPTTGNQPQHF
v_gene: TRBV12-5; d_gene: NA; abundance: NA; len: 14; j_gene: TRBJ2-3; CDR3nt: TGTGCTAGTGGTTCCGGGCTAAACACAGATACGCAGTATTTT; CDR3aa: CASGSGLNTDTQYF
v_gene: TRBV6-5; d_gene: TRBD2; abundance: NA; len: 15; j_gene: TRBJ2-7; CDR3nt: TGTGCCAGCAGACCTACAACACTAGCGGGAGACGAGCAGTACTTC; CDR3aa: CASRPTTLAGDEQYF
v_gene: TRBV28; d_gene: NA; abundance: NA; len: 11; j_gene: TRBJ1-2; CDR3nt: TGTGCCAGCAGTTTATCCCTCAGCTACACCTTC; CDR3aa: CASSLSLSYTF
v_gene: TRBV7-9; d_gene: NA; abundance: NA; len: 13; j_gene: TRBJ2-5; CDR3nt: TGTGCCAGCAGGGCGGGGACTCAAGAGACCCAGTACTTC; CDR3aa: CASRAGTQETQYF
v_gene: TRBV9; d_gene: NA; abundance: NA; len: 15; j_gene: TRBJ1-1; CDR3nt: TGTGCCAGCAGCGTCATGCCTGACAGTCACACTGAAGCTTTCTTT; CDR3aa: CASSVMPDSHTEAFF
v_gene: TRBV28; d_gene: NA; abundance: NA; len: 18; j_gene: TRBJ2-6; CDR3nt: TGTGCCAGCAGTTCGTGGACTGCAGACTACTCTGGGGCCAACGTCCTGACTTTC; CDR3aa: CASSSWTADYSGANVLTF
v_gene: TRBV2; d_gene: NA; abundance: NA; len: 14; j_gene: TRBJ2-7; CDR3nt: TGTGCCAGCAGGCCAACTATGGGCGCGTACGAGCAGTACTTC; CDR3aa: CASRPTMGAYEQYF